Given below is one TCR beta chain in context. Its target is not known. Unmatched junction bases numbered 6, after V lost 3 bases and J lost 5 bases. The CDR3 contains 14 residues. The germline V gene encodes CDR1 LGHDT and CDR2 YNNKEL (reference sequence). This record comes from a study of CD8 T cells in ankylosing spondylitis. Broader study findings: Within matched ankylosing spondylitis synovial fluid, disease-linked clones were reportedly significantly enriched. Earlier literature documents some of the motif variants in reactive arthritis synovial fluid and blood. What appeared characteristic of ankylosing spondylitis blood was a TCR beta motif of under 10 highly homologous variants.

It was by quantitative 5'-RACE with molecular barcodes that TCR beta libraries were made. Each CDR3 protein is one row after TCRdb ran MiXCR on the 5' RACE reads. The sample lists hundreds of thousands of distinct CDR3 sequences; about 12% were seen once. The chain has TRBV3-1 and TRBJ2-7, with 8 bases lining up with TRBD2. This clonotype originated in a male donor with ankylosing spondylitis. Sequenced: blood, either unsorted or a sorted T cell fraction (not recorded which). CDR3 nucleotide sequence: TGTGCCAGCAGCCAGTTACAGCGGGAGAACGAGCAGTACTTC. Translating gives CASSQLQRENEQYF.